What follows describes a single T cell receptor (beta chain). This record belongs to a study of cytomegalovirus exposure and HLA in healthy donors. The overall study: From donors who were HLA-typed, an early data release held about 89 million unique TCRs.

PCR was performed using 60 Vbeta and 13 Jbeta primers. Generated by immunoSEQ multiplex PCR, the TCRdb table keeps only in-frame clones and is missing some. Across over 75,000 clones, the top ten clones capture 0.58% of the sample. The V end lost 7 bases, the J end lost 5 bases, and 9 bases lay between the germline ends. This CDR3 has 11 amino acids. Germline CDR1 and CDR2: SGHRS and YFSETQ. The TCR comes from a man in his forties or fifties in good health and CMV-seronegative. The sequencing input was PBMCs. The J gene is TRBJ1-2, the V gene TRBV5-1; D is undetermined. CDR3 in amino acids: CASPPLYGYTF. DNA of the CDR3: TGCGCCAGCCCCCCCCTGTATGGCTACACCTTC.